The source of this TCR beta chain is a study of shared clonotypes between healthy human individuals. Worth noting for this clone: Its target is unknown.

The assay was carried out at the deep level. Measured with immunoSEQ multiplex PCR; TCRdb has only the in-frame clones, and not every one. The profile shows some 2,100,000 clones, under 95% of them singletons. CDR3 length equals 13 residues. Germline trimming cut 6 bases from V and 7 bases from J; bases unmatched to any gene: 8. Germline V lookup: CDR1 SNHLY, CDR2 FYNNEI. Naivety among CD8 cells was defined by CD45RO negativity and positive CCR7 selection, thereby excluding terminally differentiated effector memory CD45RA+ cells. General observations from the study: The four-donor shared clonotypes exceeded non-shared clonotypes in generation probability, with non-shared ones scoring lower. An anticipated effect of sequencing depth on clonotype sharing among donors was recognized.

This receptor was taken from a man aged 18 to 29 in good health. Some clones in this sample may be carry-over from other donors' samples. What was sequenced was naive CD8+ T cells from PBMCs. The chain is built from TRBV2 and TRBJ1-1; 7 nucleotides match TRBD1. The DNA of the CDR3 is TGTGCCAGCAGCCAATACAGGGGCAATGAAGCTTTCTTT. It yields the protein CASSQYRGNEAFF.